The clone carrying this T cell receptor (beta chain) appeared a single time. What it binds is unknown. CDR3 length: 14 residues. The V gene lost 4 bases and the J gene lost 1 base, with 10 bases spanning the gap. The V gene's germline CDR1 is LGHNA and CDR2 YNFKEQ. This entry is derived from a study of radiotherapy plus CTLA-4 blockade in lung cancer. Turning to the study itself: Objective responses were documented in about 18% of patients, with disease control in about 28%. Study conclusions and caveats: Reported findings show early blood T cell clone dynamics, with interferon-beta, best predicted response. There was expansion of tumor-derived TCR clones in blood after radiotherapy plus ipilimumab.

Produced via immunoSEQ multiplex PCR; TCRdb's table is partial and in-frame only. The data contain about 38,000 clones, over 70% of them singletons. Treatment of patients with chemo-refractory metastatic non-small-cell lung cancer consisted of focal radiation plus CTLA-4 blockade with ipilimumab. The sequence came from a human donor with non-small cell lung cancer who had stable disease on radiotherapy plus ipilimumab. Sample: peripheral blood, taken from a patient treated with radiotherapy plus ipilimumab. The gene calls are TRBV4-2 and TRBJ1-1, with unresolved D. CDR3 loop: CASSPRQENTEAFF. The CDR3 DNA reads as TGTGCCAGCAGCCCCCGACAAGAGAACACTGAAGCTTTCTTT.